This is a list of T cell receptor beta chains from one sample in a study of shared clonotypes between healthy human individuals. Assay used: immunoSEQ multiplex PCR; TCRdb lists only in-frame clones, some missing. Of around 2,000,000 clones detected, roughly 94% appear once; the ten largest clones hold 1.2%. The source material was naive CD8+ T cells sorted from blood. The receptors stem from a man between 18 and 29 years old in good health. CDR3s include the opening cysteine and the closing phenylalanine or tryptophan. A D gene is named only where the DNA matches it firmly. For some rows the clone size is stated as once, few or many, or as a class when expanded; others skip it.

J gene	clone size	V gene	D gene	CDR3 DNA	CDR3 protein
TRBJ2-7	.	TRBV5-8	TRBD2	TGTGCCAGCAGCTGGAGGGGGACTAGCAACTACGAGCAGTACTTC	CASSWRGTSNYEQYF
TRBJ1-3	.	TRBV9	.	TGTGCCAGCACCCCCGGGGGTGAAGCGGCGGGAAACACCATATATTTT	CASTPGGEAAGNTIYF
TRBJ2-6	once	TRBV7-9	TRBD1	TGTGCCAGCATTACACGGGACAGGGGGTTCGGGGCCAACGTCCTGACTTTC	CASITRDRGFGANVLTF
TRBJ1-6	.	TRBV19	.	TGTGCCAGTGGCGGGACAATCGACTCACCCCTCCACTTT	CASGGTIDSPLHF
TRBJ1-6	once	TRBV6-1	TRBD1	TGTGCCAGCAGTCCGACAGGGAGGCATTCACCCCTCCACTTT	CASSPTGRHSPLHF
TRBJ1-5	.	TRBV4-1	.	TGCGCCAGCAGCCAAGATTCAGGGAGCAATCAGCCCCAGCATTTT	CASSQDSGSNQPQHF
TRBJ2-1	.	TRBV12-2	.	TGTGCAAGTCGAGGGGGCAATGAGCAGTTCTTC	CASRGGNEQFF
TRBJ2-7	.	TRBV4-1	TRBD2	TGCGCCAGCAGCCAAGAAGCACTAGCGGACTCCTACGAGCAGTACTTC	CASSQEALADSYEQYF
TRBJ2-3	.	TRBV27	.	TGTGCCAGCAGTTCCGGGACGAGCACAGATACGCAGTATTTT	CASSSGTSTDTQYF
TRBJ2-7	.	TRBV27	.	TGTGCCAGCAGACCTATAGGGTTCCAACCCCGGGACATAAACTACGAGCAGTACTTC	CASRPIGFQPRDINYEQYF
TRBJ2-7	.	TRBV6-5	TRBD2	TGTGCCAGCAGCGGCGGCGGGGGAAGCTCCTACGAGCAGTACTTC	CASSGGGGSSYEQYF
TRBJ1-5	.	TRBV27	.	TGTGCCAGCAGTCCCCGACGGGATAGCAATCAGCCCCAGCATTTT	CASSPRRDSNQPQHF
TRBJ2-2	.	TRBV29-1	.	TGCAGCGTTCACCTTCCGAACACCGGGGAGCTGTTTTTT	CSVHLPNTGELFF
TRBJ1-1	.	TRBV27	.	TGTGCCAGCAGTTTAAACCTGAACACTGAAGCTTTCTTT	CASSLNLNTEAFF
TRBJ2-1	.	TRBV4-3	.	TGCGCCAGCAGCCAAGATCCCGGGCCCTACAATGAGCAGTTCTTC	CASSQDPGPYNEQFF
TRBJ1-4	.	TRBV6-5	.	TGTGCCAGCAGTTACCCGGGACACCTGGATGAAAAACTGTTTTTT	CASSYPGHLDEKLFF
TRBJ2-1	.	TRBV28	TRBD2	TGTGCCAGCGGGCCGGGGGGGCCCTCGGAGCAGTTCTTC	CASGPGGPSEQFF
TRBJ2-2	.	TRBV4-1	.	TGCGCCAGCAGCCACCCCACGGTGAACACCGGGGAGCTGTTTTTT	CASSHPTVNTGELFF
TRBJ1-2	.	TRBV5-3	.	TGTGCCAGAAGCTTGGACAGGGCCTATGGCTACACCTTC	CARSLDRAYGYTF
TRBJ2-7	.	TRBV27	TRBD1	TGTGCCAGCAGAACGGACAGGGGGGTATTTTACGAGCAGTACTTC	CASRTDRGVFYEQYF
TRBJ2-7	.	TRBV30	.	TGTGCCTGGAGTGCCGGGACAAAACCCTACGAGCAGTACTTC	CAWSAGTKPYEQYF
TRBJ2-7	.	TRBV28	.	TGTGCCAGCAGCCACCTCTACGAGCAGTACTTC	CASSHLYEQYF
TRBJ2-7	.	TRBV5-1	.	TGCGCCAGCAGCTTGGCACCTGAGGCCTACGAGCAGTACTTC	CASSLAPEAYEQYF
TRBJ2-1	.	TRBV10-2	TRBD2	TGCGCCAGCAGTGTCGCGGGGGGCGTTTTTAATGAGCAGTTCTTC	CASSVAGGVFNEQFF
TRBJ2-3	.	TRBV2	.	TGTGCCAGCAGCCTACAGGATTCTAGCACAGATACGCAGTATTTT	CASSLQDSSTDTQYF
TRBJ2-1	.	TRBV2	.	TGTGCCAGCAGTGAAATCCCCCCCCGCGCAGGGTCGGAGAATGAGCAGTTCTTC	CASSEIPPRAGSENEQFF
TRBJ2-7	.	TRBV6-6	TRBD2	TGTGCCAGCAGCTCCCCCCAAGCGGGGAACTCCTACGAGCAGTACTTC	CASSSPQAGNSYEQYF
TRBJ1-1	.	TRBV19	TRBD1	TGTGCCAGTAGTATAGATCGGACAGGGCAAACGGAAGCTTTCTTT	CASSIDRTGQTEAFF
TRBJ2-7	.	TRBV5-1	.	TGCGCCAGCAGCCTTTCTGGGAATCGAGGTTACGAGCAGTACTTC	CASSLSGNRGYEQYF
TRBJ1-2	.	TRBV6-1	.	TGTGCCAGCAGTGAAGGGGCAGGCGATGGCTACACCTTC	CASSEGAGDGYTF
TRBJ2-2	once	TRBV10-3	.	TGTGCCACCGCGAACCTAGGACACACGAACACCGGGGAGCTGTTTTTT	CATANLGHTNTGELFF
TRBJ1-1	.	TRBV28	.	TGTGCCAGCAGTTTAAGGGGTCAGGCTGAAGCTTTCTTT	CASSLRGQAEAFF
TRBJ2-7	.	TRBV30	.	TGTGCCTGGAGTCTGACCCTCGGGGAGCAGTACTTC	CAWSLTLGEQYF
TRBJ1-1	.	TRBV25-1	.	TGTGCCAGCAGAGGAGACAGCTATAACACTGAAGCTTTCTTT	CASRGDSYNTEAFF
TRBJ1-5	.	TRBV7-2	TRBD1	TGTGCCAGCAGCGAGGACAGGTCACAATATAGCAATCAGCCCCAGCATTTT	CASSEDRSQYSNQPQHF
TRBJ2-1	.	TRBV27	.	TGTGCCAGCAGTCCGGGAATAGGCTATGAGCAGTTCTTC	CASSPGIGYEQFF
TRBJ1-1	.	TRBV6-6	.	TGTGCCAGCAGTTACGCAGGGTCGGACACTGAAGCTTTCTTT	CASSYAGSDTEAFF